The 18 T cell receptor beta chains below all came from one sample that was sequenced in a study of shared clonotypes between healthy human individuals (dated by TCRdb to 2020 to 2022). The receptor library was made with the immunoSEQ multiplex PCR assay. This immuneACCESS table, as held by TCRdb, lists in-frame sequences with V and J called but not all clones. Of the missing ones, under half trace to an unresolved V gene in checked studies; the others have no known cause. Within this sample are some 1,400,000 clones, with around 97% of them counted one time only. Over 1% of the sample rests with the top ten. The sequencing sample was made of naive CD4+ T cells sorted from blood. The sample's cell subset or site label, in plain terms: CD45RA+ positively selected. The receptors derive from a man aged 30 to 45 in good health.

As to this clone: At the DNA level, this CDR3 is encoded by other sequences in the same sample as well. The chain employs TRBV5-6 and TRBJ1-2; no firm D call. V was pared by 0 bases and J by 1 base, with 4 bases between. Per the germline V gene, CDR1 is SGHDT and CDR2 is YYEEEE. This CDR3 is built from 13 residues. This chain's CDR3 is CASSLGGNYGYTF. CDR3 nucleotide sequence: TGTGCCAGCAGCTTGGGCGGTAACTATGGCTACACCTTC.

A remark on this clone: The sample carries other DNA sequences with the same CDR3. The V call is TRBV19, the J call TRBJ2-7; D call uncertain. The CDR3 has 12 residues. Germline values: CDR1 LNHDA, CDR2 SQIVND (reference sequence). V dropped 5 bases and J dropped 4 bases, with 9 bases sitting between them. CDR3 DNA sequence: TGTGCCAGTAGTTCCCCCAGATACGAGCAGTACTTC. Protein: CASSSPRYEQYF.

This clone was observed once. The chain has TRBV28 and TRBJ2-1; 9 nucleotides match TRBD1. Germline CDR1 is MDHEN and CDR2 is SYDVKM. The J segment lost 4 bases and the V segment lost 6 bases, leaving 4 bases of the junction unmatched. The CDR3 is 14 amino acids. The CDR3 here is CASRGDRVYNEQFF. CDR3 coding DNA: TGTGCCAGCAGAGGGGACAGGGTGTACAATGAGCAGTTCTTC.

The V call is TRBV18, the J call TRBJ2-5; 11 bases map to TRBD1. CDR3 size: 18 residues. V was pared by 0 bases and J by 4 bases, with 10 bases of the junction left unmatched. Germline V gene data show CDR1 as KGHSH and CDR2 as LQKENI. The CDR3 region is CASSPPTRDRGRRETQYF. CDR3 DNA sequence: TGTGCCAGCTCACCACCGACGCGGGACAGGGGGAGGAGAGAGACCCAGTACTTC.

The J gene is TRBJ1-5, the V gene TRBV7-2; 9 bases align to TRBD1. CDR1 and CDR2 from the germline V gene are SGHTA and FQGNSA. Trimming removed 5 bases from V and 2 bases from J; junction bases left unmatched: 4. The CDR3 is 15 amino acids. The CDR3 here is CASSQWTGGNQPQHF. CDR3 nucleotides: TGTGCCAGCAGCCAGTGGACAGGGGGCAATCAGCCCCAGCATTTT.

This chain joins TRBV4-3 and TRBJ2-7, with D hard to call. This CDR3 contains 15 residues. V was cut by 1 base and J by 1 base, with 11 bases left in between. In germline, CDR1 is LGHNA, CDR2 YSLEER. DNA for the CDR3: TGCGCCAGCAGCCAAGGCCCGGACGGATCCTACGAGCAGTACTTC. This gives the protein CASSQGPDGSYEQYF.

This clone came up once. The gene calls are TRBV28 and TRBJ2-3; 14 bases match TRBD2. Trimming took 7 bases from V and 6 from J; bases not matched to a gene: 9. Per the germline V gene, CDR1 is MDHEN and CDR2 is SYDVKM. The CDR3 is 16 amino acids. The CDR3 DNA reads TGTGCCAGCACCCTCCGACTAGCGGGAGGGATGGATACGCAGTATTTT. The encoded protein is CASTLRLAGGMDTQYF.

With respect to this clone: One end of the junction does not line up with germline, which may come from a read error. The chain combines TRBV2 with TRBJ2-2, with D perhaps matching TRBD2 (6 bases). Germline V gives CDR1 SNHLY, CDR2 FYNNEI. The CDR3 runs to 15 residues. CDR3 coding DNA: TGTGCCAGCATTGAATGGGACTCCCACACCGGGGAGCTGTTTTTT. This translates into CASIEWDSHTGELFF.

This chain links TRBV4-2 with TRBJ1-4; 8 bases align to TRBD1. The length of the CDR3 is 14 residues. The germline CDR1 and CDR2 sequences are LGHNA and YNFKEQ. V gave up 7 bases and J gave up 8 bases; unmatched junction bases: 9. This CDR3 reads CASTYTGGREKLFF. The CDR3 coding sequence is TGTGCCAGCACCTATACAGGGGGAAGAGAAAAACTGTTTTTT.

This rearrangement joins TRBV6-1 to TRBJ1-1, with unresolved D. Germline values: CDR1 MNHNS, CDR2 SASEGT. Trimming pared 4 bases from V and 0 bases from J, leaving 9 bases between. This CDR3 contains 14 residues. The CDR3 DNA is TGTGCCAGCAGTGTGTTACTTATGAACACTGAAGCTTTCTTT. This gives the protein CASSVLLMNTEAFF.

This rearrangement joins TRBV5-4 to TRBJ2-7, with 9 bases matching TRBD1. V dropped 5 bases and J dropped 6; count of bases not matched to a gene: 12. In germline, CDR1 is SGHNT, CDR2 YYREEE (reference sequence). CDR3 length: 15 residues. The CDR3 loop is CASSPGQGRDSEQYF. For the CDR3, the DNA is TGTGCCAGCAGTCCGGGACAGGGACGGGACTCCGAGCAGTACTTC. The full variable domain, in which reference TRBV5-4 and TRBJ2-7 provide the parts outside the CDR3, is ETGVTQSPTHLIKTRGQQVTLRCSSQSGHNTVSWYQQALGQGPQFIFQYYREEENGRGNFPPRFSGLQFPNYSSELNVNALELDDSALYLCASSPGQGRDSEQYFGPGTRLTVT.

This chain uses TRBV9 with TRBJ2-5; weak D call: TRBD2 (6 bases). CDR3 length: 15 residues. Looked up from germline, CDR1 is SGDLS and CDR2 is YYNGEE. V was clipped by 4 bases and J by 0 bases, with 13 bases between them. CDR3 sequence (DNA): TGTGCCAGCAGCAGGCGGGACCCAGACCAAGAGACCCAGTACTTC. This translates into CASSRRDPDQETQYF.

As to this clone: The same CDR3 arises from other DNA sequences in this sample as well. The chain couples TRBV6-5 to TRBJ1-2; 7 bases are shared with TRBD1. From germline, CDR1 is MNHEY and CDR2 SVGAGI. The length of the CDR3 is 13 residues. V dropped 10 bases and J dropped 4; count of bases not matched to a gene: 9. The CDR3 sequence is CATGTGAGYGYTF. DNA for the CDR3: TGTGCCACCGGAACAGGGGCAGGCTATGGCTACACCTTC.

The V and J genes are TRBV5-5 and TRBJ2-3; D is ambiguous. Germline values: CDR1 SGHKS, CDR2 YYEKEE (reference sequence). The CDR3 is made up of 14 amino acids. Trimming shortened V by 0 bases and J by 6 bases, and 11 bases separated the two germline ends. This CDR3 reads CASSLGSMVDTQYF. The CDR3 DNA sequence: TGTGCCAGCAGCTTGGGTAGTATGGTGGATACGCAGTATTTT.

The chain couples TRBV10-1 to TRBJ1-2; D not certain. V lost 0 bases and J lost 12, with 14 bases in between. This CDR3 has 13 amino acids. Germline CDR1 WNHNN, CDR2 SYGVQD (reference sequence). CDR3 sequence reads: CASSESATVGDTF. CDR3 nucleotide sequence: TGCGCCAGCAGTGAGTCCGCGACGGTGGGTGACACCTTC.

As DNA, the CDR3 is TGTGCCAGCAGTGAGGGGGGTGGCTACACCTTC. Translating gives CASSEGGGYTF. The chain employs TRBV25-1 and TRBJ1-2, with D maybe TRBD1 (5 bases). The CDR3 runs to 11 residues. Germline V gene lookup returns CDR1 MGHDK and CDR2 SYGVNS. Trimming shortened V by 3 bases and J by 7 bases, and 6 bases separated the two germline ends.

V and J are TRBV28 and TRBJ1-2, with TRBD1 identical over 7 bases. The ends lost 3 bases at V and 4 bases at J; junction bases unmatched: 8. The germline V gene has CDR1 MDHEN and CDR2 SYDVKM. The CDR3 contains 15 residues. The CDR3 DNA sequence: TGTGCCAGCAGTTTGGAGGACAGGCGGTCCTATGGCTACACCTTC. Protein sequence: CASSLEDRRSYGYTF.

The chain is built from TRBV7-8 and TRBJ2-7, with 8 bases lining up with TRBD1. Unmatched junction bases numbered 9, after V lost 5 bases and J lost 3 bases. The CDR3 consists of 15 residues. CDR1 is SGHVS, CDR2 FQNEAQ, per germline. The CDR3 sequence: CASSAALGQGYEQYF. Written as DNA, the CDR3 is TGTGCCAGCAGCGCAGCCCTAGGACAGGGCTACGAGCAGTACTTC.